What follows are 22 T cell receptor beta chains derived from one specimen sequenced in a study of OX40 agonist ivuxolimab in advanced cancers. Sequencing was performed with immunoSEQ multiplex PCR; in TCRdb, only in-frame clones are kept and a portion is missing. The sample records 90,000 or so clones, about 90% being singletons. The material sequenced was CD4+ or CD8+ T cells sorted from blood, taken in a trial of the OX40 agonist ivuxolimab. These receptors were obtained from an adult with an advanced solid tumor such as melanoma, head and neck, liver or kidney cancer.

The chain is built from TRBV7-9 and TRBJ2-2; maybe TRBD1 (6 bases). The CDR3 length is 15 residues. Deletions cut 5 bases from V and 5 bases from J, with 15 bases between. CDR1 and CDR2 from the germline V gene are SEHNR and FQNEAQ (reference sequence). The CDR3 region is CASSPTYRETGELFF. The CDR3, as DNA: TGTGCCAGCAGCCCGACCTACAGGGAAACCGGGGAGCTGTTTTTT.

CDR3 nucleotide sequence: TGCGCCAGCAGCCAAGATCAGGGAAACTATGGCTACACCTTC. Translation gives CASSQDQGNYGYTF. The chain carries TRBV4-3 and TRBJ1-2; D might be TRBD1 (5 bases). V lost 0 bases to trimming and J lost 2 bases, with 7 bases between them. The CDR3 has 14 amino acids. CDR1 LGHNA and CDR2 YSLEER come from the germline V gene.

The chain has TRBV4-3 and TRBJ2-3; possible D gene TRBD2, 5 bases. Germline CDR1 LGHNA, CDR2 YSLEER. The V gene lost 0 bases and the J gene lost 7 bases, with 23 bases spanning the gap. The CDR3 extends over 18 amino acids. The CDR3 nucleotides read TGCGCCAGCAGCCAAGATCGAATCCAGACTATATCGGGAAATACGCAGTATTTT. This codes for CASSQDRIQTISGNTQYF.

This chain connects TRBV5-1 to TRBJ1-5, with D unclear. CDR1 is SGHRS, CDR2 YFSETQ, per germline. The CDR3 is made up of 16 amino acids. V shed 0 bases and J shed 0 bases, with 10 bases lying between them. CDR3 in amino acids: CASSLDRSDSNQPQHF. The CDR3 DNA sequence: TGCGCCAGCAGCTTGGACAGATCCGATAGCAATCAGCCCCAGCATTTT. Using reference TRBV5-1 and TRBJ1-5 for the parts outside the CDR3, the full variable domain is KAGVTQTPRYLIKTRGQQVTLSCSPISGHRSVSWYQQTPGQGLQFLFEYFSETQRNKGNFPGRFSGRQFSNSRSEMNVSTLELGDSALYLCASSLDRSDSNQPQHFGDGTRLSIL.

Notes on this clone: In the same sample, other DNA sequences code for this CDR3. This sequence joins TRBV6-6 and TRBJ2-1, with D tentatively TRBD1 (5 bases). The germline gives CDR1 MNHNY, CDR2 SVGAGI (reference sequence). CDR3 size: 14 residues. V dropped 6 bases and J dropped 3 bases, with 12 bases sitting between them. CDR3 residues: CASSPSDSYNEQFF. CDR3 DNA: TGTGCCAGCAGCCCCTCCGACAGCTACAATGAGCAGTTCTTC.

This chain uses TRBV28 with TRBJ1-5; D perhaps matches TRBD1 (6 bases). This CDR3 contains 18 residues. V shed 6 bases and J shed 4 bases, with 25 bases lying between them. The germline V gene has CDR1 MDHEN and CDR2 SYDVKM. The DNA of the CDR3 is TGTGCCAGCAGCCCTCAAAGAGGGGGAGGATTAGGAAATCAGCCCCAGCATTTT. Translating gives CASSPQRGGGLGNQPQHF.

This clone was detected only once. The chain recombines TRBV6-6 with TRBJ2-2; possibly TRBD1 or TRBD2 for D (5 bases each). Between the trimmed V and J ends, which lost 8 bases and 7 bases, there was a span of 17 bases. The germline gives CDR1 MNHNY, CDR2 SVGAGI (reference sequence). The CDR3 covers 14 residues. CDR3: CASRLGESIGELFF. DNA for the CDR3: TGTGCCAGCCGATTGGGGGAGAGTATCGGGGAGCTGTTTTTT.

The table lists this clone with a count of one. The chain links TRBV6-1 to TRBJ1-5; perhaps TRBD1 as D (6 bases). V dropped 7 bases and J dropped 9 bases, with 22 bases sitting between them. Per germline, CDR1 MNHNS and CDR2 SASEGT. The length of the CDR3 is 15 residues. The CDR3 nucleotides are TGTGCCAGCATCCACAGGGAGGTTGGAGTCGGGCCCCAGCATTTT. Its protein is CASIHREVGVGPQHF.

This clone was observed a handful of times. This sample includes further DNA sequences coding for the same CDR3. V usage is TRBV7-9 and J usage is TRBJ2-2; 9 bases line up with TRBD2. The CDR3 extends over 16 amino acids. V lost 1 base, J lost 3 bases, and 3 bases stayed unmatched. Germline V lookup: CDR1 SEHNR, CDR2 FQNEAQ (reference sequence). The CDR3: CASSLGGGRDTGELFF. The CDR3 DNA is TGTGCCAGCAGCTTAGGCGGCGGGAGGGACACCGGGGAGCTGTTTTTT.

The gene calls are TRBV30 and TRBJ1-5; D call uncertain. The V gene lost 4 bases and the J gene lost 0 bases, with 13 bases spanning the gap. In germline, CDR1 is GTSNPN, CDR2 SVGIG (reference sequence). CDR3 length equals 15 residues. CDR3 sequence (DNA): TGTGCCTGGAATGACGGCGCCAATAGCAATCAGCCCCAGCATTTT. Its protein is CAWNDGANSNQPQHF.

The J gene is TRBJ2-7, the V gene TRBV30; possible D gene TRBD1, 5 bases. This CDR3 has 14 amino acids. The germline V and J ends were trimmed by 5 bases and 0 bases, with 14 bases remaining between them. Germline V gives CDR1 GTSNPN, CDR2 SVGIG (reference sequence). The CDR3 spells CAWSTGVSSYEQYV. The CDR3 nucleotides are TGTGCCTGGTCCACAGGAGTGAGCTCCTACGAGCAGTACGTC.

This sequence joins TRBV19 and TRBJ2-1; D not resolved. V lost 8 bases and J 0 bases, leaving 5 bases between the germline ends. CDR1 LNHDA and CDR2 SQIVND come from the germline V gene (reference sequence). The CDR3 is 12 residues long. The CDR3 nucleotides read TGTGCCAGTGGGGACTCCTACAATGAGCAGTTCTTC. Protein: CASGDSYNEQFF.

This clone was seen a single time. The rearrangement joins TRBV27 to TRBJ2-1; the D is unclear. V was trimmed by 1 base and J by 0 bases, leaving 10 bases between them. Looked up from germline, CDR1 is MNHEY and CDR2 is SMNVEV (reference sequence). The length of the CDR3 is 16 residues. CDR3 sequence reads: CASSLLGSNSYNEQFF. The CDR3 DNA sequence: TGTGCCAGCAGTTTATTAGGCAGCAACTCCTACAATGAGCAGTTCTTC.

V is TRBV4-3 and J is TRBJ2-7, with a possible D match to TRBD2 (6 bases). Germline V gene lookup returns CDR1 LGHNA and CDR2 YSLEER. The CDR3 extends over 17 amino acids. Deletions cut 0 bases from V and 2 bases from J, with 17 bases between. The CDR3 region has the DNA TGCGCCAGCAGCCAAGAGTTAGTCGGGGGATTAACCTACGAGCAGTACTTC. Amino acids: CASSQELVGGLTYEQYF.

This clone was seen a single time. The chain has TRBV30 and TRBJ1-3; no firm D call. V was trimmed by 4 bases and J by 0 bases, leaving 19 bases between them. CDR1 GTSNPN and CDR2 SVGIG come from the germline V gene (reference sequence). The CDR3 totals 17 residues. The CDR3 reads CAWILRTAKSSGNTIYF. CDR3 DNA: TGTGCCTGGATACTTAGGACGGCGAAAAGCTCTGGAAACACCATATATTTT.

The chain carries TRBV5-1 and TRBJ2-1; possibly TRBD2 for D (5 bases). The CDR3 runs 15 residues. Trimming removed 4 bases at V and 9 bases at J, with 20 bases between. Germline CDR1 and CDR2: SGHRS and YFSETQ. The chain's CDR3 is CASSPELDLQGEQFF. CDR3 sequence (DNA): TGCGCCAGCAGCCCTGAACTAGACCTACAAGGTGAGCAGTTCTTC.

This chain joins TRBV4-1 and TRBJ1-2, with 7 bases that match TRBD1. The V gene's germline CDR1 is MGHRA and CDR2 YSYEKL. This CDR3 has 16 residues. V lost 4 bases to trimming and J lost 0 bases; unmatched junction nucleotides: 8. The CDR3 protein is CASSLGTVTANYGYTF. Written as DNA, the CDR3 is TGCGCCAGCAGCCTCGGGACAGTGACCGCTAACTATGGCTACACCTTC.

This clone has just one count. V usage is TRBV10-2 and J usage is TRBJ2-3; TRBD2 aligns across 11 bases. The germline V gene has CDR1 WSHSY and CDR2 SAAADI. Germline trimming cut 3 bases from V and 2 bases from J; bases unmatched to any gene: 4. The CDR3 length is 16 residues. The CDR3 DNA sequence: TGCGCCAGCAGTGAAACACTAGCGGGGGTCACAGATACGCAGTATTTT. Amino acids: CASSETLAGVTDTQYF.

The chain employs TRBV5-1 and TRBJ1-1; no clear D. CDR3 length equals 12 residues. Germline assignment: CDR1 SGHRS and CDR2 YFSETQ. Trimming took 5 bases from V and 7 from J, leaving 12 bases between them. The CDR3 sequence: CASRPDGFEAFF. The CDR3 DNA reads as TGCGCCAGCAGACCGGACGGATTTGAAGCTTTCTTT.

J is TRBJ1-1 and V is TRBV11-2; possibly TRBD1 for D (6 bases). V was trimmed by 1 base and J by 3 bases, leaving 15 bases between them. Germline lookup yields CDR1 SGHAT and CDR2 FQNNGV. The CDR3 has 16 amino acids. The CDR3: CASSLAGTLMYTEAFF. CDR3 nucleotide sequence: TGTGCCAGCAGCTTAGCGGGGACACTCATGTACACTGAAGCTTTCTTT.

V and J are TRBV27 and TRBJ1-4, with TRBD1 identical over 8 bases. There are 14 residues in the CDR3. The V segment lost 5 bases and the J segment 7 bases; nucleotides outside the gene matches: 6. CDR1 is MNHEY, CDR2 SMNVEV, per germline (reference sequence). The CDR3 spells CASSKTGAVEKLFF. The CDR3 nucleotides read TGTGCCAGCAGTAAGACAGGGGCTGTTGAAAAACTGTTTTTT.

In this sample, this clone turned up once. The DNA of the CDR3 is TGTGCCAGTAGTTCACCGGGACATTACACCTTC. Its translation: CASSSPGHYTF. The chain joins TRBV19 to TRBJ1-2; perhaps TRBD1 as D (6 bases). The CDR3 is 11 residues long. V was cut by 5 bases and J by 11 bases, with 12 bases left in between. The V gene's germline CDR1 is LNHDA and CDR2 SQIVND (reference sequence).